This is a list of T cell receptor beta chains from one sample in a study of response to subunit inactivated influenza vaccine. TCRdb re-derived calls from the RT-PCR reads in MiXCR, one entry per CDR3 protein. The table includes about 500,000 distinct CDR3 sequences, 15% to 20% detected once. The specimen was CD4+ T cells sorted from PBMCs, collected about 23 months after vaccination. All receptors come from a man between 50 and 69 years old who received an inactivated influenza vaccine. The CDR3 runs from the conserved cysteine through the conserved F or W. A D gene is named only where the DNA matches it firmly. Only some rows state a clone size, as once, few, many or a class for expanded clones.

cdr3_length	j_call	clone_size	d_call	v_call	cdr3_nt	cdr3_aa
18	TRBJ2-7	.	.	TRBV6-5	TGTGCCAGCAGTTACTCGAAGAATCTAGGGGGTGGAACCAACGAGCAGTACTTC	CASSYSKNLGGGTNEQYF
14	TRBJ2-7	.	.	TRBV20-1	TGCAGTGCTCTTAAGTCTGACAGCTCCTACGAGCAGTACTTC	CSALKSDSSYEQYF
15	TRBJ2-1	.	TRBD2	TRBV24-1	TGTGCCACCAGTGACCCGGGACTAGCAGAAAATGAGCAGTTCTTC	CATSDPGLAENEQFF
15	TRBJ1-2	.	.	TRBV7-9	TGTGCCAGCAGCTTCGCAATTGACAGGAACTATGGCTACACCTTC	CASSFAIDRNYGYTF
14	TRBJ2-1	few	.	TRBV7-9	TGTGCCAGCAGCTTATTACAGTCCTACAATGAGCAGTTCTTC	CASSLLQSYNEQFF
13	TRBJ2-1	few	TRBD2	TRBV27	TGTGCCAGCAAACGGACTAGCCGCAATGAGCAGTTCTTC	CASKRTSRNEQFF
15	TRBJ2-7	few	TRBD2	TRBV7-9	TGTGCCAGCAGCTTAAGCGGGACTAGCAGCGACGAGCAGTACTTC	CASSLSGTSSDEQYF
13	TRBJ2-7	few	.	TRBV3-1	TGTGCCAGCAGCCAGGTGAGGGGTGGTGAGCAGTACTTC	CASSQVRGGEQYF
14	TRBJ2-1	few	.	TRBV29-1	TGCAGCGCCCTATCACGGGCAGGAGGCAGCTTACAGTTCTTC	CSALSRAGGSLQFF
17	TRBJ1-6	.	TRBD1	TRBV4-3	TGCGCCAGCAGCCAACAGCCCGACAGGGGATTTAATTCACCCCTCCACTTT	CASSQQPDRGFNSPLHF
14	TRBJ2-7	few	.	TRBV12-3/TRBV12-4	TGTGCCAGCAGTTTCTCAGAATCCCCGTACGAGCAGTACTTC	CASSFSESPYEQYF
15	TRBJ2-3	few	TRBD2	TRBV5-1	TGCGCCAGCAGCTTTAGCGGGGGAGACTCAGATACGCAGTATTTT	CASSFSGGDSDTQYF
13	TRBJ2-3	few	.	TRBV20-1	TGCAGTGTCCCGGGACGTACTTTTCGGGGGCAGTATTTT	CSVPGRTFRGQYF
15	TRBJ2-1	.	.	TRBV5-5	TGTGCCAGCCGGATCCACTTCCTTGATGGATATGAGCAGTTCTTC	CASRIHFLDGYEQFF
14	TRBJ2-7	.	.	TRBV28	TGTGCCAGCAGTTTATGGGCGGGACTCTACGAGCAGTACTTC	CASSLWAGLYEQYF
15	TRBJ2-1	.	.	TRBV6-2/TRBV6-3	TGTGCCAGCAGTTACTCAGGTAGTTGGGTCCCTGAGCAGTTCTTC	CASSYSGSWVPEQFF
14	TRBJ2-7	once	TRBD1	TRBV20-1	TGCAGTGCGGGTAGACAGGGCATCTCCTACGAGCAGTACTTC	CSAGRQGISYEQYF
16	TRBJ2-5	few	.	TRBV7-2	TGTGCCAGCAGCTTACACCCCACAGGAATTAAAGAGACCCAGTACTTC	CASSLHPTGIKETQYF
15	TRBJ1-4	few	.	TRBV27	TGTGCCAGCAGTTTATTCGTCGGGGCGAGTGAAAAACTGTTTTTT	CASSLFVGASEKLFF
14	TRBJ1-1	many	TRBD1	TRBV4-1	TGCGCCAGCAGCCGGACAGGGTTGACGGGGGAAGCTTTCTTT	CASSRTGLTGEAFF
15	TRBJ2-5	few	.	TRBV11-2	TGTGCCAGCAGTCCCACCCAGGGATTTCAAGAGACCCAGTACTTC	CASSPTQGFQETQYF
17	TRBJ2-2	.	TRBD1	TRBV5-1	TGCGCCAGCAGCTTGGCCCCGACAGGGCCGAACACCGGGGAGCTGTTTTTT	CASSLAPTGPNTGELFF
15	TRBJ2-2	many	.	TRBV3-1	TGTGCCAGCAGCCAAGCCCTTAGCGGATTCGGGGAGCTGTTTTTT	CASSQALSGFGELFF
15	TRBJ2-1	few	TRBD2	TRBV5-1	TGCGCCAGCAGGACCACTAGCGGGGGCGCGCATGAGCAGTTCTTC	CASRTTSGGAHEQFF